These T cell receptor beta chains were read from a single sample in a study of blood T cell repertoires in COVID-19. TCRdb's table, derived via immunoSEQ multiplex PCR, lists solely in-frame clones and lacks some. This sample carries about 120,000 clones, about four fifths of them seen once, and the ten largest clones take about 2%. Sequenced material: peripheral blood. Receptor source: a man between 65 and 85 years old with acute or convalescent COVID-19. Each CDR3 is given with its conserved first and last residue. D genes are given only for firm matches. Rows give clone size only sometimes, using once, few, many, or a class for an expanded clone.

once | TRBJ1-6 | - | TRBV4-3 | TGCGCCAGCAGCCAAGAAGAGGGCTTACATTCACCCCTCCACTTT | CASSQEEGLHSPLHF
- | TRBJ2-1 | TRBD2 | TRBV28 | TGTGCCAGCAGTTTAAGGACTAGCGGGGGGGCCTATGAGCAGTTCTTC | CASSLRTSGGAYEQFF
- | TRBJ1-2 | - | TRBV6-5 | TGTGCCAGCAGTTCGCAGGGGATGAATGGCTACACCTTC | CASSSQGMNGYTF
once | TRBJ2-2 | TRBD1 | TRBV27 | TGTGCCAGCCACGGGACAGGGGTTCCGAACACCGGGGAGCTGTTTTTT | CASHGTGVPNTGELFF
- | TRBJ1-5 | TRBD1 | TRBV6-1 | TGTGCCAGCAGTGAGAAACAGGGGTTGAATCAGCCCCAGCATTTT | CASSEKQGLNQPQHF
- | TRBJ1-5 | - | TRBV5-6 | TGTGCCAGCAGCTACGGGGCCGGGAGCAGCAATCAGCCCCAGCATTTT | CASSYGAGSSNQPQHF
- | TRBJ2-3 | - | TRBV4-3 | TGCGCCAGCAGCCAAGACTCGGGGGGCAACACAGATACGCAGTATTTT | CASSQDSGGNTDTQYF
- | TRBJ1-3 | TRBD1 | TRBV6-5 | TGTGCCAGCAGCCAGGGGGTGTCCGGAAACACCATATATTTT | CASSQGVSGNTIYF
- | TRBJ2-1 | TRBD2 | TRBV19 | TGTGCCAGTAGTATCTTAGGGCGGGGGGGCCATAATGAGCAGTTCTTC | CASSILGRGGHNEQFF
few | TRBJ2-5 | TRBD1 | TRBV7-3 | TGTGCCAGCAGCTCTTTACGGACAGGGATAGAGACCCAGTACTTC | CASSSLRTGIETQYF
- | TRBJ1-4 | - | TRBV2 | TGTGCCAGCAGGGGCCAGCCTAATGAAAAACTGTTTTTT | CASRGQPNEKLFF
- | TRBJ1-2 | - | TRBV10-3 | TGTGCCATCAGCCAGGGGACCCACCCCACCTATGGCTACACCTTC | CAISQGTHPTYGYTF
- | TRBJ1-1 | - | TRBV7-2 | TGTGCCAGCAGCTTCTTCGTGGCCACTGAAGCTTTCTTT | CASSFFVATEAFF
once | TRBJ2-5 | - | TRBV28 | TGTGCCAGCAGTTTAGGGGCTCGAGGTCTAGGGGAGACCCAGTACTTC | CASSLGARGLGETQYF
- | TRBJ1-4 | - | TRBV15 | TGTGCCACCAGCCGCGGTTATAATGAAAAACTGTTTTTT | CATSRGYNEKLFF
- | TRBJ2-7 | - | TRBV5-5 | TGTGCCAGCAGCCTGGTGGCAGGCACTGGCGAGCAGTACTTC | CASSLVAGTGEQYF
- | TRBJ1-5 | - | TRBV5-5 | TGTGCCAGCAGCTTTGGGAGGTGGAATCAGCCCCAGCATTTT | CASSFGRWNQPQHF
many | TRBJ1-2 | TRBD1 | TRBV5-1 | TGCGCCAGCAGCGCCGGGACAGGGGGTAACTATGGCTACACCTTC | CASSAGTGGNYGYTF
- | TRBJ1-6 | TRBD1 | TRBV19 | TGTGCCAGTAGTAACAGGGGCGGTTCACCCCTCCACTTT | CASSNRGGSPLHF
- | TRBJ2-7 | - | TRBV2 | TGTGCCAGCAGTGAAATTCGGGTCGGGAACGAGCAGTACTTC | CASSEIRVGNEQYF
- | TRBJ2-3 | TRBD2 | TRBV2 | TGTGCCAGCAGGGGACTAGCGGGGGGCATCGGTACGCAGTATTTT | CASRGLAGGIGTQYF
- | TRBJ2-2 | - | TRBV2 | TGTGCCAGCAGATACGACAGGAGTACCGGGGAGCTGTTTTTT | CASRYDRSTGELFF
- | TRBJ1-4 | - | TRBV6-2/TRBV6-3 | TGTGCCAGCAGTTACTCGTTTCAGGGTTTGTTTTTT | CASSYSFQGLFF
- | TRBJ2-3 | - | TRBV12-3/TRBV12-4 | TGTGCCAGCAGTCCTACAGGGTGGGCGCAGTATTTT | CASSPTGWAQYF
- | TRBJ2-5 | TRBD2 | TRBV5-4 | TGTGCCAGCAGCTCCTTAGCGGGGGGGGAAGCAGAGACCCAGTACTTC | CASSSLAGGEAETQYF
- | TRBJ1-4 | - | TRBV7-9 | TGTGCCAGCAGTAAACAGGTTTTTGCAACTAATGAAAAACTGTTTTTT | CASSKQVFATNEKLFF
- | TRBJ2-5 | TRBD2 | TRBV9 | TGTGCCAGCAGCGTTGGTAGCGGGGGAGGATGGGAGACCCAGTACTTC | CASSVGSGGGWETQYF
- | TRBJ2-1 | TRBD2 | TRBV30 | TGTGCCTGGAGCTCGGGACTAGCGGGAAAGGATGAGCAGTTCTTC | CAWSSGLAGKDEQFF
- | TRBJ1-1 | - | TRBV6-5 | TGTGCCAGCAGTTGGGGGGGGACCACAAACACTGAAGCTTTCTTT | CASSWGGTTNTEAFF
once | TRBJ2-2 | TRBD1 | TRBV5-5 | TGTGCCAGCAGTCGGATACCGGGACAGACGAACACCGGGGAGCTGTTTTTT | CASSRIPGQTNTGELFF
few | TRBJ1-1 | - | TRBV12-3/TRBV12-4 | TGTGCCAGTTTACAGAGATTGAACACTGAAGCTTTCTTT | CASLQRLNTEAFF
- | TRBJ1-3 | - | TRBV28 | TGTGCCAGCAGTTTGCGTGTCGACACCATATATTTT | CASSLRVDTIYF
- | TRBJ2-1 | - | TRBV6-5 | TGTGCCAGCAGTATGGACACTTACAATGAGCAGTTCTTC | CASSMDTYNEQFF
- | TRBJ2-1 | TRBD2 | TRBV6-2/TRBV6-3 | TGTGCCAGCAGTTACAGTACTAGCGGGGGTGTGGAGCAGTTCTTC | CASSYSTSGGVEQFF
- | TRBJ2-7 | TRBD1 | TRBV28 | TGTGCCAGCAGTACACCGGGACAGGGGGTAGAGCAGTACTTC | CASSTPGQGVEQYF
- | TRBJ2-2 | - | TRBV15 | TGTGCCACCAGCAGAGATACTAGTTACACCGGGGAGCTGTTTTTT | CATSRDTSYTGELFF
- | TRBJ2-5 | TRBD2 | TRBV5-1 | TGCGCCAGCAGCTTAGGTAATAGCGGGGGTCAAGAGACCCAGTACTTC | CASSLGNSGGQETQYF
- | TRBJ1-2 | - | TRBV10-1 | TGCGCCCCTAGTCGTCGTTACGAGGCTAACTATGGCTACACCTTC | CAPSRRYEANYGYTF
- | TRBJ2-7 | - | TRBV4-3 | TGCGCCAGCAGCCTAACGCGACAGGAAATCTACGAGCAGTACTTC | CASSLTRQEIYEQYF
once | TRBJ2-6 | TRBD1 | TRBV18 | TGTGCCAGCTCTCCAGGGGGCCCTGGGGCCAACGTCCTGACTTTC | CASSPGGPGANVLTF